This T cell receptor beta chain was identified during a study of blood T cells in healthy people across ages. General study results and limits: Long-lived donors exceeded aged donors in naive CD4+ cells and diversity.

Alongside a J-beta primer mix, a sample-barcoded 5' primer served in a second PCR lasting roughly 6 to 12 cycles. TCRdb ran MiXCR on the 5' RACE reads and lists one entry per CDR3 protein. This table has 1.5 million to 2 million distinct CDR3 sequences, about 49% appearing once. The CDR3 is made up of 16 amino acids. Germline V gene data show CDR1 as SGHAT and CDR2 as FQNNGV. V gave up 4 bases and J gave up 3 bases; unmatched junction bases: 9. Peripheral blood from each donor was collected in a volume of 8 to 10 milliliters. Comment on this clonotype: What it recognizes is unknown.

Sample: blood. The source is a woman in her forties in good health. V gene TRBV11-2 combines with J gene TRBJ2-7; 10 bases agree with TRBD1. CDR3 in DNA: TGTGCCAGCAGCTGGGACAGGGGTAATGTGGGCTACGAGCAGTACTTC. Translating gives CASSWDRGNVGYEQYF.